The 3 T cell receptor beta chains in this list originate from one sample, sequenced in a study of blood T cell repertoires in COVID-19. Only in-frame clones appear in the TCRdb table, and some are missing; sequencing was by immunoSEQ multiplex PCR. The profile covers about 200,000 clones, with around 85% appearing a single time and approximately 7.9% taken by the ten largest. Sequenced material: peripheral blood. All receptors come from a woman older than 75 with acute or convalescent COVID-19.

The chain is built from TRBV19 and TRBJ1-2, with 7 bases aligning to TRBD1. Germline loops: CDR1 LNHDA, CDR2 SQIVND (reference sequence). The V gene end was trimmed by 7 bases and the J gene end by 3 bases; junction bases not matched to a gene: 8. CDR3 length: 14 residues. The CDR3 sequence: CASTRQGEDYGYTF. The CDR3, as DNA: TGTGCCAGTACCCGACAGGGAGAGGACTATGGCTACACCTTC.

This chain uses TRBV3-1 (or the pseudogene TRBV3-2) with TRBJ1-4; possibly TRBD1 for D (6 bases). This CDR3 region has 14 residues. CDR1 and CDR2 (germline): LGHDT, YNNKEL (reference sequence). The V gene lost 3 bases and the J gene lost 4 bases, with 9 bases spanning the gap. The CDR3 protein is CASSQGADNEKLFF. The CDR3 DNA is TGTGCCAGCAGCCAGGGGGCAGATAATGAAAAACTGTTTTTT.

The V and J genes are TRBV5-1 and TRBJ2-5; TRBD1 might be the D (7 bases). Germline CDR1 and CDR2: SGHRS and YFSETQ. The CDR3 sequence is 16 residues long. V lost 4 bases and J lost 5, with 21 bases in between. This CDR3 is CASSVRQGGLRETQYF. CDR3 bases: TGCGCCAGCAGCGTCCGGCAGGGGGGCTTACGGGAGACCCAGTACTTC.